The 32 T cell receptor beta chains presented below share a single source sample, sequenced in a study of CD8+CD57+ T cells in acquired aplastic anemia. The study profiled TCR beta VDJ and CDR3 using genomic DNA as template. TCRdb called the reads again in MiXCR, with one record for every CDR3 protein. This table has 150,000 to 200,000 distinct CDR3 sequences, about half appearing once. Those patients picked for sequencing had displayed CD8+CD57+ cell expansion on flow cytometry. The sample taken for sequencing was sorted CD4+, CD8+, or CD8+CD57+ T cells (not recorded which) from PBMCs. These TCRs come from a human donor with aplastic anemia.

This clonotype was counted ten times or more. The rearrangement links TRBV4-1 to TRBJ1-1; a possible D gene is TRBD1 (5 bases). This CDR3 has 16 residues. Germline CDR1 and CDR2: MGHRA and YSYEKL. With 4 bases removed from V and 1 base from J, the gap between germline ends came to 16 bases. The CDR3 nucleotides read TGCGCCAGCAGCCGAGACGCCGGGACGCAGAACACTGAAGCTTTCTTT. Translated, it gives CASSRDAGTQNTEAFF.

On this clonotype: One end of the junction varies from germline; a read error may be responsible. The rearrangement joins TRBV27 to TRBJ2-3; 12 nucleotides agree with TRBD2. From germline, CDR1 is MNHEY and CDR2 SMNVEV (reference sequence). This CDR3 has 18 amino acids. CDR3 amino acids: CVSSFSGLAGGPTDTQYF. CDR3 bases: TGTGTCAGCAGTTTCTCTGGGCTAGCGGGAGGGCCCACAGATACGCAGTATTTT.

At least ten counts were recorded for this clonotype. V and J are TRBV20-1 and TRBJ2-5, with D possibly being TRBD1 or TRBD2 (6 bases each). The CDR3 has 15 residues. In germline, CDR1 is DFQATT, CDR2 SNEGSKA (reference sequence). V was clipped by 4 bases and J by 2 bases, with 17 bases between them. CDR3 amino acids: CSATEGVRLQETQYF. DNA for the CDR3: TGCAGTGCTACGGAGGGGGTCAGGTTACAAGAGACCCAGTACTTC.

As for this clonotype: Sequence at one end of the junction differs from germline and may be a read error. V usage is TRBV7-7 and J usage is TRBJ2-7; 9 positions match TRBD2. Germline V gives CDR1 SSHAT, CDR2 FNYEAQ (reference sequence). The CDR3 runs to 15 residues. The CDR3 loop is CASSLLAGASYEQYF. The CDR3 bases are TGTGCTAGCAGCTTATTAGCGGGGGCCTCCTACGAGCAGTACTTC.

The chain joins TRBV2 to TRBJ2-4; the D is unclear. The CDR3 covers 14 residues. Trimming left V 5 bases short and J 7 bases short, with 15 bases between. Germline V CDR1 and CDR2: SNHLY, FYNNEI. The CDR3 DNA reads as TGTGCCAGCAGTTACCCGTCCCTCCCCAACATTCAGTACTTC. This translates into CASSYPSLPNIQYF.

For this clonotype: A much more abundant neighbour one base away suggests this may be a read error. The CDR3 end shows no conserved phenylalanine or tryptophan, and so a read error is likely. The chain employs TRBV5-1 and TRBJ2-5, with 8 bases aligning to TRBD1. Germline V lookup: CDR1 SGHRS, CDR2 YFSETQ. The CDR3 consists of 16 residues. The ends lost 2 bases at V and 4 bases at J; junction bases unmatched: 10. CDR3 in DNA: TGCGCCAGCAGCTTTAACGAGGGCAGGGGGCCAGAGACCCAGTACCTC. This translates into CASSFNEGRGPETQYL.

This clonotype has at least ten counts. The CDR3 loop reads CATSPSDYYNEQFF. The CDR3 DNA reads as TGTGCCACCAGCCCTTCGGACTACTACAATGAGCAGTTCTTC. The genes are TRBV15 and TRBJ2-1; D perhaps matches TRBD2 (6 bases). This CDR3 contains 14 residues. V lost 5 bases and J 3 bases, leaving 11 bases between the germline ends. Germline V gene sequence: CDR1 LNHNV, CDR2 YYDKDF (reference sequence).

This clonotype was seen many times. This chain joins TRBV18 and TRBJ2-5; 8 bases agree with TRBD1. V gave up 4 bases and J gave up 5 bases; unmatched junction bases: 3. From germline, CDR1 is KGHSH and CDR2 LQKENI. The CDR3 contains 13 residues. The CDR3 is CASSRDRSETQYF. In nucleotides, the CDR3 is TGTGCCAGCTCACGGGACAGGAGCGAGACCCAGTACTTC.

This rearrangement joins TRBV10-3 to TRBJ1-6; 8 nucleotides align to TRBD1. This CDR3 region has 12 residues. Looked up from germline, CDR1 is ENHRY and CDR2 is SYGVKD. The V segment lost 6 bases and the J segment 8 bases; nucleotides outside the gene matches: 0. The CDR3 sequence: CAIRDRDSPLHF. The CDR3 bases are TGTGCCATCAGGGACAGGGATTCACCCCTCCACTTT.

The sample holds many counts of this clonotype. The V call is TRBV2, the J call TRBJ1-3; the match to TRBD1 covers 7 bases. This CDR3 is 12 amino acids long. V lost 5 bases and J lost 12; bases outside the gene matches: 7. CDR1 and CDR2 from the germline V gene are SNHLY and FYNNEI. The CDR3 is CASSFDRASIYF. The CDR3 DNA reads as TGTGCCAGCAGTTTCGACAGGGCCAGCATATATTTT.

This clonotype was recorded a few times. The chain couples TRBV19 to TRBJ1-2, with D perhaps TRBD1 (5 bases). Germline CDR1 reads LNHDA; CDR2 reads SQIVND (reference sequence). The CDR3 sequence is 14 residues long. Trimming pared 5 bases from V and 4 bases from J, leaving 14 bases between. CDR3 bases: TGTGCCAGTAGTCTGTCCGCAGGGATCTATGGCTACACCTTC. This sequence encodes CASSLSAGIYGYTF. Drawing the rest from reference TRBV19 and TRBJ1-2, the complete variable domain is DGGITQSPKYLFRKEGQNVTLSCEQNLNHDAMYWYRQDPGQGLRLIYYSQIVNDFQKGDIAEGYSVSREKKESFPLTVTSAQKNPTAFYLCASSLSAGIYGYTFGSGTRLTVV.

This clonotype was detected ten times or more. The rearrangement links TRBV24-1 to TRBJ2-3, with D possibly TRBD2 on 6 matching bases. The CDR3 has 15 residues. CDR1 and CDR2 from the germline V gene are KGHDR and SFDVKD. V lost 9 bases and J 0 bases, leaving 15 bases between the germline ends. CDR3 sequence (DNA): TGTGCCACCCGTAACGGGAGATCTAGCACAGATACGCAGTATTTT. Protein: CATRNGRSSTDTQYF.

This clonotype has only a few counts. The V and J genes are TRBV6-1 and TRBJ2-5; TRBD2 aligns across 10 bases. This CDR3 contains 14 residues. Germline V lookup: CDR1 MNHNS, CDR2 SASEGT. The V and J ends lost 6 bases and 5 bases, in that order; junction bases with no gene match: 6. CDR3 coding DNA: TGTGCCAGCAGGGGAGCGGGGGGGCTGGAGACCCAGTACTTC. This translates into CASRGAGGLETQYF.

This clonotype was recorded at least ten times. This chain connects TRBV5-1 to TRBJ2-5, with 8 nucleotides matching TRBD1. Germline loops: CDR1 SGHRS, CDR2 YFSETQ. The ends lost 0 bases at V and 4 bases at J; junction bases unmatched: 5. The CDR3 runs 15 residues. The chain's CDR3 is CASSLGQGRSETQYF. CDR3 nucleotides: TGCGCCAGCAGCTTGGGACAGGGGAGGTCAGAGACCCAGTACTTC. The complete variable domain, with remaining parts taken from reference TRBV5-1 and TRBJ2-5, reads KAGVTQTPRYLIKTRGQQVTLSCSPISGHRSVSWYQQTPGQGLQFLFEYFSETQRNKGNFPGRFSGRQFSNSRSEMNVSTLELGDSALYLCASSLGQGRSETQYFGPGTRLLVL.

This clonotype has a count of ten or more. The CDR3 nucleotides read TGTGCCAGCAGTTTAGGGCCCCACTCCACTAATGAAAAACTGTTTTTT. It specifies CASSLGPHSTNEKLFF. The chain recombines TRBV12-3 or TRBV12-4 with TRBJ1-4, with D uncertain. V lost 1 base to trimming and J lost 2 bases, with 11 bases between them. This CDR3 is built from 16 residues.

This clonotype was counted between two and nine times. This CDR3 reads CASSPPFQSRRGNTIYF. In DNA, the CDR3 is TGTGCCAGCTCACCACCGTTCCAGTCTCGAAGGGGAAACACCATATATTTT. The chain is built from TRBV18 and TRBJ1-3; D is unresolved. V was trimmed by 0 bases and J by 4 bases, leaving 16 bases between them. The CDR3 runs 17 residues. Germline V lookup: CDR1 KGHSH, CDR2 LQKENI.

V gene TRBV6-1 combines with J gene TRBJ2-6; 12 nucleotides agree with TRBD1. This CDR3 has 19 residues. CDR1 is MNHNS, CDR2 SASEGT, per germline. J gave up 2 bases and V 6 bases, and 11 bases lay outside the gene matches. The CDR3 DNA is TGTGCCAGCAGGGAAAGATCCGGGACAGGGGGCACTGGGGCCAACGTCCTGACTTTC. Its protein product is CASRERSGTGGTGANVLTF.

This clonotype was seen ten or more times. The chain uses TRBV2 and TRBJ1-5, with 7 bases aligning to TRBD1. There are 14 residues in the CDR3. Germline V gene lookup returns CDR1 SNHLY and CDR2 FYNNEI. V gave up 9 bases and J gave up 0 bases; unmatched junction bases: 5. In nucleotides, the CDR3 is TGTGCCAGTGGGACAGAGAGTAGCAATCAGCCCCAGCATTTT. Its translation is CASGTESSNQPQHF.

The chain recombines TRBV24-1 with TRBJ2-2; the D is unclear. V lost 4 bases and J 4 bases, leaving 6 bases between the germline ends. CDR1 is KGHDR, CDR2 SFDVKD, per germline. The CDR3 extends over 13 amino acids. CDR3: CATSDRGTGELFF. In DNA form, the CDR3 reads TGTGCCACCAGTGACCGTGGCACCGGGGAGCTGTTTTTT.

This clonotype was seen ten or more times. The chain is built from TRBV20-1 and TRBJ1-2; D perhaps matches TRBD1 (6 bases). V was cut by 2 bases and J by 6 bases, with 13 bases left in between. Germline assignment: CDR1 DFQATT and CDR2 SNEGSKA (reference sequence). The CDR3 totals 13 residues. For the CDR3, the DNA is TGCAGTGCTAGACTTCAGGGGCCGAATGGCTACACCTTC. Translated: CSARLQGPNGYTF.

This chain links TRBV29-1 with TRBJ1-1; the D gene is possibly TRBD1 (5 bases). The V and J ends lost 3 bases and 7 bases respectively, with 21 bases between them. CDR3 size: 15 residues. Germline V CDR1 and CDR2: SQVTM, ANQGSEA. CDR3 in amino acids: CSVDVWGRGTNEAFF. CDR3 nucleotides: TGCAGCGTTGATGTTTGGGGACGGGGAACAAATGAAGCTTTCTTT.

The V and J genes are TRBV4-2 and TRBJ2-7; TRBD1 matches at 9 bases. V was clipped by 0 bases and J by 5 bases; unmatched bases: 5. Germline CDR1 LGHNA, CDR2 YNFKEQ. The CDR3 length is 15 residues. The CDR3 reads CASSQEDRGGNEQYF. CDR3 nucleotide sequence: TGTGCCAGCAGCCAAGAGGACAGGGGCGGCAACGAGCAGTACTTC.

CDR3: CASSQEDDYGYTF. The CDR3 DNA sequence: TGTGCCAGCAGCCAAGAGGATGACTATGGCTACACCTTC. The V and J genes are TRBV4-2 and TRBJ1-2, with unresolved D. The length of the CDR3 is 13 residues. CDR1 is LGHNA and CDR2 is YNFKEQ in the germline V gene. Trimming pared 0 bases from V and 3 bases from J, leaving 5 bases between.

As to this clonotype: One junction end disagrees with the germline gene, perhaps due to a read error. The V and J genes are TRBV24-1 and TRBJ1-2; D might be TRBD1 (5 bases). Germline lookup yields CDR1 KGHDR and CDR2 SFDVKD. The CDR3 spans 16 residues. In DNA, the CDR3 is TGTGCCAGCAGTCTCCCCGGGACTAGCGGGGTTTATGGCTACACCTTC. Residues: CASSLPGTSGVYGYTF.

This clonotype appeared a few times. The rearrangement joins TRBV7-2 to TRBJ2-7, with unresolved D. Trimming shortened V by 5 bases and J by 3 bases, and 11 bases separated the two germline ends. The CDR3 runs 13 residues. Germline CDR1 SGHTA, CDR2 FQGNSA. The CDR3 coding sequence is TGTGCCAGCAGCCCCGTACCAGACTACGAGCAGTACTTC. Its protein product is CASSPVPDYEQYF.

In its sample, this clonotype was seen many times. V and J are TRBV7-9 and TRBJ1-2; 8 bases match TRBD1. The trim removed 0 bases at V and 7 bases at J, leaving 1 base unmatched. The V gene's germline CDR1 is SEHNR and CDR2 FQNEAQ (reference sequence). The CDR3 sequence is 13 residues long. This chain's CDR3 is CASSLAQGGGYTF. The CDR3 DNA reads TGTGCCAGCAGCTTAGCACAGGGGGGTGGCTACACCTTC.

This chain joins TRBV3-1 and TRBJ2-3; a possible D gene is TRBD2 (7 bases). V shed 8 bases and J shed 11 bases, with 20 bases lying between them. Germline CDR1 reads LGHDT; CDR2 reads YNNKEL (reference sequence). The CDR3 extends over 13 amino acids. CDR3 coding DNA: TGTGCCAGCGCGACTAGCCAGAGGGGGTGGCAGTATTTT. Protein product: CASATSQRGWQYF.

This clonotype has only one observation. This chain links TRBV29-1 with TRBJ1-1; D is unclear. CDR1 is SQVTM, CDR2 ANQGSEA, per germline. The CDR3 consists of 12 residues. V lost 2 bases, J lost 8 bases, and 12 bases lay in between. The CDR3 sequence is CSVELVGFEAFF. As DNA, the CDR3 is TGCAGCGTTGAACTCGTCGGTTTCGAAGCTTTCTTT.

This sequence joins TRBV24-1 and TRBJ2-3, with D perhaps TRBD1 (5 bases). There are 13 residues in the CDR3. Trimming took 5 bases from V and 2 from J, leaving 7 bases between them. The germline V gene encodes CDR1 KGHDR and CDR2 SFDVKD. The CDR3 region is CATSVGHTDTQYF. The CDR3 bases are TGTGCCACCAGTGTAGGACACACAGATACGCAGTATTTT.

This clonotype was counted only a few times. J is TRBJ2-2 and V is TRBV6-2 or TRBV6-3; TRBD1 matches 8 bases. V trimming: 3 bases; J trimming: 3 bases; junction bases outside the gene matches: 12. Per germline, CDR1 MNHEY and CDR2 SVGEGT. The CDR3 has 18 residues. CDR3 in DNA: TGTGCCAGCAGTTATGGAATAAGGACAGGGCGGGACACCGGGGAGCTGTTTTTT. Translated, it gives CASSYGIRTGRDTGELFF.

The CDR3 sequence: CASGDYAYEQYF. The CDR3, as DNA: TGTGCCAGCGGGGATTACGCCTACGAGCAGTACTTC. The genes are TRBV27 and TRBJ2-7; D not certain. The CDR3 is made up of 12 amino acids. The ends were cut back, 8 bases at V and 2 bases at J, with 10 bases in the middle. Germline V lookup: CDR1 MNHEY, CDR2 SMNVEV (reference sequence).

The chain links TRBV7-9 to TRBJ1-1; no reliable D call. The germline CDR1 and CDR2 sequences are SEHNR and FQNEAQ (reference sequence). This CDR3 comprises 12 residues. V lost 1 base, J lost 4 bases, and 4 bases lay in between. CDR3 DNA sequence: TGTGCCAGCAGCTTAGGGTCCACTGAAGCTTTCTTT. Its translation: CASSLGSTEAFF. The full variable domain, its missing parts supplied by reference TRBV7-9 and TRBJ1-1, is DTGVSQNPRHKITKRGQNVTFRCDPISEHNRLYWYRQTLGQGPEFLTYFQNEAQLEKSRLLSDRFSAERPKGSFSTLEIQRTEQGDSAMYLCASSLGSTEAFFGQGTRLTVV.